This T cell receptor beta chain was retrieved from a study of cytomegalovirus exposure and HLA in healthy donors. Turning to the study itself: A prior study identified 90 million to 120 million unique TCR beta sequences from 200 million or so T cells.

Overall study findings and caveats: Later analysis demonstrated an association between a missense DCLRE1C variant and TCR beta V- and J-gene trimming. Later analysis revealed greater clonal expansion in HLA-associated TCR beta chains than in equally common others.

This clone was detected only a few times. Its specificity is unknown. The PCR made use of 60 Vbeta and 13 Jbeta primers. The table came from immunoSEQ multiplex PCR; TCRdb's copy has only in-frame clones and leaves some out. The sample records about 160,000 clones, roughly 84% being singletons. This TCR was recovered from a man between 18 and 35 years old in good health and CMV-seronegative. The sample taken for sequencing was PBMCs.

The CDR3 DNA sequence: TGTGCCAGCTCACCTATGCCTCAGGGGCCCACCGGGGAGCTGTTTTTT. Its protein is CASSPMPQGPTGELFF. V is TRBV18 and J is TRBJ2-2; D might be TRBD1 (6 bases). Looked up from germline, CDR1 is KGHSH and CDR2 is LQKENI. V lost 3 bases to trimming and J lost 4 bases, with 15 bases between them. This CDR3 region has 16 residues.